A selection of T cell receptor beta chains follows, all from one sample in a study of T cells in Graves' hyperthyroidism and ophthalmopathy. Using its own MiXCR run on the multiplex PCR reads, TCRdb lists one record per CDR3 protein. The data hold about 840,000 distinct CDR3 sequences, with 38% observed a single time. Source material: blood. All receptors come from a man aged 18 to 29 with Graves' hyperthyroidism. The CDR3 runs from the conserved cysteine through the conserved F or W. D genes are given only for firm matches. Size is stated for part of the rows, as once, few or many counts, or as a class when the clone is expanded.

V gene	D gene	CDR3 length	J gene	clone size	CDR3 protein	CDR3 DNA
TRBV25-1	NA	12	TRBJ1-5	many	CASSDRIGPQHF	TGTGCCAGCAGTGACAGAATCGGGCCCCAGCATTTT
TRBV7-9	NA	12	TRBJ1-4	many	CASSRDKEKLFF	TGTGCCAGCAGCCGGGACAAGGAAAAACTGTTTTTT
TRBV20-1	TRBD2	14	TRBJ2-5	few	CSARATGTSGVVGF	TGCAGTGCTAGGGCTACCGGGACTAGCGGGGTCGTGGGGTTC
TRBV6-2/TRBV6-3	TRBD1	16	TRBJ1-5	NA	CASSYSTWTGDQPQHF	TGTGCCAGCAGTTACTCGACGTGGACAGGCGATCAGCCCCAGCATTTT
TRBV29-1	NA	13	TRBJ1-2	NA	CSVEGFGQGGYTF	TGCAGCGTTGAGGGCTTCGGCCAAGGGGGCTACACCTTC
TRBV4-1	NA	15	TRBJ1-5	few	CASSQEARGNQPQHF	TGCGCCAGCAGCCAAGAAGCAAGAGGCAATCAGCCCCAGCATTTT
TRBV2	TRBD2	14	TRBJ2-5	many	CASSRGTSGETQYF	TGTGCCAGCAGCCGAGGGACTAGCGGAGAGACCCAGTACTTC
TRBV7-7	NA	17	TRBJ2-2	NA	CASSFGFRGSNTGELFF	TGTGCTAGCAGCTTTGGTTTTCGGGGTTCGAACACCGGGGAGCTGTTTTTT
TRBV20-1	NA	14	TRBJ1-6	few	CSASSGEDNSPLHF	TGCAGTGCTAGTAGCGGGGAGGATAATTCACCCCTCCACTTT
TRBV2	NA	13	TRBJ1-5	once	CASMMEINQPQHF	TGTGCCAGCATGATGGAGATCAATCAGCCCCAGCATTTT
TRBV29-1	TRBD1	15	TRBJ1-1	many	CSVVGTGGLNTEAFF	TGCAGCGTTGTTGGGACAGGGGGATTGAACACTGAAGCTTTCTTT
TRBV2	NA	15	TRBJ1-5	few	CASSQQRDSNQPQHF	TGTGCCAGCAGTCAACAGCGAGATAGCAATCAGCCCCAGCATTTT
TRBV29-1	TRBD2	12	TRBJ2-5	once	CRPGGRGETQYF	TGCAGGCCGGGAGGGAGGGGAGAGACCCAGTACTTC
TRBV10-3	NA	13	TRBJ1-5	NA	CAIRDNSNQPQHF	TGTGCCATCAGGGACAATAGCAATCAGCCCCAGCATTTT
TRBV7-2	NA	14	TRBJ1-5	NA	CASSGRNSNQPQHF	TGTGCCAGCAGCGGCAGGAACAGCAATCAGCCCCAGCATTTT
TRBV4-1	NA	17	TRBJ1-5	NA	CASSQRGAGVGNQPQHF	TGCGCCAGCAGCCAAAGGGGGGCAGGGGTTGGGAATCAGCCCCAGCATTTT
TRBV10-2	NA	12	TRBJ2-2	many	CASSAGDRELFF	TGCGCCAGCAGTGCCGGAGACAGGGAGCTGTTTTTT
TRBV6-5	NA	14	TRBJ2-7	NA	CASSSVEMAYEQYF	TGTGCCAGCAGTTCGGTGGAAATGGCCTACGAGCAGTACTTC
TRBV28	NA	13	TRBJ2-7	few	CASSPPVVWEQYF	TGTGCCAGCAGTCCCCCCGTGGTCTGGGAGCAGTACTTC
TRBV7-6	TRBD2	14	TRBJ2-5	NA	CASSSKRGQETQYF	TGTGCCAGCAGCTCTAAGCGGGGGCAAGAGACCCAGTACTTC
TRBV10-3	NA	13	TRBJ2-7	NA	CAISLGGNNEQYF	TGTGCCATCAGTTTAGGAGGAAACAACGAGCAGTACTTC
TRBV15	NA	13	TRBJ1-1	many	CATSHRANTEAFF	TGTGCCACCAGTCACAGGGCAAACACTGAAGCTTTCTTT
TRBV7-3	TRBD1	16	TRBJ1-1	NA	CASSLIPGQGRTEAFF	TGTGCCAGCAGCTTAATCCCCGGACAGGGGCGGACTGAAGCTTTCTTT
TRBV20-1	TRBD2	16	TRBJ2-2	NA	CSASLTSGTNTGELFF	TGCAGTGCTAGCTTGACTAGCGGGACAAACACCGGGGAGCTGTTTTTT
TRBV6-5	NA	14	TRBJ2-5	few	CASSYDFTGETQYF	TGTGCCAGCAGTTACGACTTTACGGGGGAGACCCAGTACTTC
TRBV12-3/TRBV12-4	NA	15	TRBJ1-1	NA	CASSLGGRWEREAFF	TGTGCCAGCAGTTTAGGAGGACGGTGGGAGCGAGAAGCTTTCTTT
TRBV15	NA	13	TRBJ1-5	NA	CATSSQDNQPQHF	TGTGCCACCAGCAGCCAAGATAATCAGCCCCAGCATTTT
TRBV7-9	NA	17	TRBJ1-6	NA	CASSYNPWRGRNSPLHF	TGTGCCAGCAGTTACAACCCCTGGCGGGGCCGTAATTCACCCCTCCACTTT
TRBV10-2	NA	14	TRBJ1-6	many	CASSDTSLNSPLHF	TGCGCCAGCAGTGATACCAGCCTTAATTCACCCCTCCACTTT
TRBV7-9	NA	14	TRBJ2-2	NA	CASSQGFPSGELFF	TGTGCCAGCAGCCAAGGTTTTCCGTCCGGGGAGCTGTTTTTT
TRBV6-6	NA	15	TRBJ1-2	NA	CASSYDPTANYGYTF	TGTGCCAGCAGTTACGACCCGACAGCTAACTATGGCTACACCTTC
TRBV10-3	NA	16	TRBJ2-7	NA	CASSYSWDGSSYEQYF	TGTGCCAGCAGTTACTCGTGGGACGGGAGCTCCTACGAGCAGTACTTC
TRBV25-1	NA	12	TRBJ1-2	many	CASSEYREGYTF	TGTGCCAGCAGTGAATACAGGGAAGGCTACACCTTC
TRBV2	NA	15	TRBJ2-5	NA	CASSPPGPHEETQYF	TGTGCCAGCTCACCTCCGGGACCTCACGAAGAGACCCAGTACTTC
TRBV9	NA	14	TRBJ2-2	few	CASSPVTGTGELFF	TGTGCCAGCAGTCCCGTCACAGGGACCGGGGAGCTGTTTTTT
TRBV28	TRBD1	14	TRBJ1-5	NA	CASSLGDRGQPQHF	TGTGCCAGCAGTTTAGGGGACAGGGGTCAGCCCCAGCATTTT
TRBV7-3	TRBD1	13	TRBJ1-5	few	CASSGQGAKPQHF	TGCGCCAGCAGTGGACAGGGGGCTAAGCCCCAGCATTTT
TRBV7-2	NA	16	TRBJ2-5	NA	CASSFLGGKDRETQYF	TGTGCCAGCAGCTTCCTAGGCGGGAAGGATCGGGAGACCCAGTACTTC
TRBV7-4	NA	19	TRBJ1-5	few	CASSLSDKYIGSTVGPQHF	TGTGCCAGCAGCTTATCAGACAAATATATAGGTTCGACGGTGGGGCCCCAGCATTTT
TRBV12-3/TRBV12-4	TRBD1	14	TRBJ1-5	NA	CASRYQDRGQPQHF	TGTGCCAGCAGATATCAGGACAGGGGCCAGCCCCAGCATTTT
TRBV14	NA	16	TRBJ1-1	NA	CASSRTGRNGNTEAFF	TGTGCCAGCAGCCGGACCGGGCGCAACGGGAACACTGAAGCTTTCTTT
TRBV6-5	TRBD1	17	TRBJ1-2	NA	CASSSHSGTGGNYGYTF	TGTGCCAGCAGTTCCCACTCCGGGACAGGGGGAAACTATGGCTACACCTTC
TRBV29-1	NA	13	TRBJ1-1	many	CSALREGNTEAFF	TGCAGCGCCCTCCGGGAGGGGAACACTGAAGCTTTCTTT
TRBV10-3	TRBD1	13	TRBJ1-6	many	CAIMEGTASPLHF	TGTGCCATCATGGAGGGGACAGCTTCACCCCTCCACTTT
TRBV19	TRBD2	15	TRBJ2-3	NA	CASSSSTSGPSTQYF	TGTGCCAGTAGTTCCAGCACTAGCGGGCCGTCGACGCAGTATTTT
TRBV3-1	NA	13	TRBJ2-7	few	CASSLGSRREQYF	TGTGCCAGCAGCCTCGGGTCCCGTAGAGAGCAGTACTTC
TRBV7-2	NA	11	TRBJ2-7	NA	CASSLLYEQHF	TGTGCCAGCAGCTTGCTCTACGAGCAGCACTTC
TRBV12-3/TRBV12-4	NA	16	TRBJ2-7	NA	CASSHSGGRDRYEQYF	TGTGCCAGCAGCCATTCCGGGGGGCGGGACCGCTACGAGCAGTACTTC